The 23 T cell receptor beta chains presented below share a single source sample, sequenced in a study of OX40 agonist ivuxolimab in advanced cancers. The repertoire was sequenced with immunoSEQ multiplex PCR; TCRdb's copy has only in-frame clones and lacks some. The data contain more than 40,000 clones, almost 90% of them seen just once; the ten biggest clones take up about 1%. The sequenced sample was CD4+ or CD8+ T cells sorted from blood, obtained in a trial of the OX40 agonist ivuxolimab. The source is an adult with an advanced solid tumor such as melanoma, head and neck, liver or kidney cancer.

The chain uses TRBV5-1 and TRBJ2-6, with a possible D match to TRBD1 (6 bases). The V gene's germline CDR1 is SGHRS and CDR2 YFSETQ. The CDR3 contains 14 residues. Deletions cut 9 bases from V and 2 bases from J, with 12 bases between. CDR3 sequence reads: CATQQGPGANVLTF. DNA for the CDR3: TGCGCCACCCAACAGGGACCTGGGGCCAACGTCCTGACTTTC.

The genes are TRBV29-1 and TRBJ1-5; D is unclear. Trimming took 4 bases from V and 6 from J, leaving 7 bases between them. This CDR3 contains 11 residues. Germline-derived CDR1 and CDR2 are SQVTM and ANQGSEA. This CDR3 reads CSVGQGQPQHF. CDR3 DNA: TGCAGCGTTGGACAAGGTCAGCCCCAGCATTTT.

The chain links TRBV7-2 to TRBJ2-3, with 8 bases aligning to TRBD2. Germline CDR1 reads SGHTA; CDR2 reads FQGNSA. CDR3 length equals 15 residues. The V segment lost 1 base and the J segment 2 bases; nucleotides outside the gene matches: 2. CDR3 in DNA: TGTGCCAGCAGCTTAGAGGGACTAGTCACAGATACGCAGTATTTT. It translates to CASSLEGLVTDTQYF.

The J gene is TRBJ2-2, the V gene TRBV4-3, with D unclear. Trimming removed 0 bases at V and 4 bases at J, with 15 bases between. The germline V gene has CDR1 LGHNA and CDR2 YSLEER. This CDR3 is 17 amino acids long. CDR3 in amino acids: CASSQDRASGATGELFF. CDR3 bases: TGCGCCAGCAGCCAAGATCGAGCGAGTGGTGCCACCGGGGAGCTGTTTTTT.

The table lists this clone with a few counts. In the same sample, other DNA sequences code for this CDR3. The chain joins TRBV19 to TRBJ1-5, with D hard to call. The V and J ends lost 5 bases and 0 bases respectively, with 5 bases between them. This CDR3 contains 13 residues. Germline loops: CDR1 LNHDA, CDR2 SQIVND (reference sequence). This CDR3 reads CASSRGSNQPQHF. For the CDR3, the DNA is TGTGCCAGTAGTCGGGGTAGCAATCAGCCCCAGCATTTT.

The J gene is TRBJ1-4, the V gene TRBV7-9; unclear D gene. The CDR3 contains 14 residues. Deletions cut 8 bases from V and 4 bases from J, with 14 bases between. CDR1 and CDR2 (germline): SEHNR, FQNEAQ (reference sequence). Here the CDR3 reads CASGRGQNNEKLFF. The CDR3, as DNA: TGTGCCAGCGGGCGAGGGCAGAATAATGAAAAACTGTTTTTT.

As DNA, the CDR3 is TGCACCAGCAGCCAAGAAGGACTAGCGGGAGGGGGGGCCTACGAGCAGTACTTC. Amino acids: CTSSQEGLAGGGAYEQYF. The V call is TRBV1, the J call TRBJ2-7; TRBD2, as called in the table, went unchecked against the DNA. TRBV1 is labeled a pseudogene. CDR3 length: 18 residues.

The chain recombines TRBV7-6 with TRBJ2-5, with D possibly being TRBD2 (5 bases). Germline CDR1 reads SGHVS; CDR2 reads FNYEAQ. Trimming removed 0 bases at V and 5 bases at J, with 10 bases between. This CDR3 has 14 residues. The CDR3 DNA follows: TGTGCCAGCAGCTTAGCGGGAGTTGGGGAGACCCAGTACTTC. This sequence encodes CASSLAGVGETQYF.

This clone was picked up one time. This chain connects TRBV7-9 to TRBJ2-2, with 7 bases matching TRBD2. With 5 bases clipped from V and 6 bases from J, the junction kept 12 bases outside the gene matches. The CDR3 spans 16 residues. Looked up from germline, CDR1 is SEHNR and CDR2 is FQNEAQ (reference sequence). The CDR3 sequence is CASSPLPWRESGELFF. The DNA for the CDR3 is TGTGCCAGCAGCCCCCTCCCGTGGCGGGAGTCCGGGGAGCTGTTTTTT.

This clone was detected a few times. This chain connects TRBV4-1 to TRBJ1-4; TRBD1 matches at 10 bases. The V segment lost 4 bases and the J segment 8 bases; nucleotides outside the gene matches: 7. Germline V gene lookup returns CDR1 MGHRA and CDR2 YSYEKL. This CDR3 has 15 amino acids. CDR3 residues: CASSPEGQGYEKLFF. DNA for the CDR3: TGCGCCAGCAGCCCAGAGGGACAGGGGTACGAAAAACTGTTTTTT.

The rearrangement joins TRBV5-1 to TRBJ2-3; D not resolved. Germline-derived CDR1 and CDR2 are SGHRS and YFSETQ. The V end was cut by 1 base, the J end by 4 bases, with 10 bases between. The CDR3 covers 14 residues. CDR3 residues: CASSLTNVADTQYF. The CDR3 DNA follows: TGCGCCAGCAGCTTGACAAACGTCGCAGATACGCAGTATTTT.

The rearrangement links TRBV7-3 to TRBJ1-1, with a tentative D call TRBD1 (6 bases). Between the trimmed V and J ends, which lost 1 base and 5 bases, there was a span of 20 bases. CDR3 length: 17 amino acids. Germline values: CDR1 SGHTA, CDR2 FQGTGA. The DNA for the CDR3 is TGTGCCAGCAGCTTAAGGGCCGGAGGGGGAAGTCGGACTGAAGCTTTCTTT. It is translated as CASSLRAGGGSRTEAFF.

The rearrangement links TRBV4-2 to TRBJ2-2; 9 nucleotides align to TRBD1. This CDR3 spans 16 amino acids. The germline V gene has CDR1 LGHNA and CDR2 YNFKEQ. The V gene end was trimmed by 0 bases and the J gene end by 3 bases; junction bases not matched to a gene: 2. The CDR3 is CASSQDWTGDTGELFF. CDR3 coding DNA: TGTGCCAGCAGCCAAGACTGGACAGGGGACACCGGGGAGCTGTTTTTT.

The sample holds one count of this clone. The rearrangement joins TRBV18 to TRBJ1-6; TRBD1 might be the D (5 bases). Trimming took off 3 bases at V and 0 bases at J, with 9 bases between the two ends. This CDR3 has 16 residues. Germline lookup yields CDR1 KGHSH and CDR2 LQKENI. CDR3 residues: CASSPGTGSYNSPLHF. CDR3 in DNA: TGTGCCAGCTCACCGGGGACGGGCTCCTATAATTCACCCCTCCACTTT.

The chain links TRBV18 to TRBJ1-5, with D possibly being TRBD1 (5 bases). CDR3 length: 14 residues. The germline CDR1 and CDR2 sequences are KGHSH and LQKENI. Trimming cost V 4 bases and J 3 bases, with 10 bases left between them. CDR3 DNA sequence: TGTGCCAGCTCACGCGGGACGGACAATCAGCCCCAGCATTTT. It encodes CASSRGTDNQPQHF.

This chain joins TRBV7-3 and TRBJ2-2; TRBD1 aligns across 8 bases. There are 15 residues in the CDR3. Trimming at V came to 5 bases and at J to 2 bases, leaving 4 bases not matched to a gene. Germline V lookup: CDR1 SGHTA, CDR2 FQGTGA. The CDR3 is CASSRGQANTGELFF. CDR3 coding DNA: TGTGCCAGCAGCCGGGGACAGGCTAACACCGGGGAGCTGTTTTTT.

The V and J genes are TRBV7-2 and TRBJ2-5; possible D gene TRBD1, 6 bases. Germline values: CDR1 SGHTA, CDR2 FQGNSA. CDR3 size: 14 residues. Trimming cost V 0 bases and J 2 bases, with 7 bases left between them. The CDR3 sequence: CASSLAGQQETQYF. The CDR3 DNA follows: TGTGCCAGCAGCTTAGCGGGACAACAAGAGACCCAGTACTTC.

The V and J genes are TRBV5-8 and TRBJ2-7; TRBD1 is a possible D gene (6 bases). The CDR3 spans 14 residues. CDR1 is SGHTS and CDR2 is YDEGEE in the germline V gene. Between the trimmed V and J ends, which lost 6 bases and 5 bases, there was a span of 18 bases. Here the CDR3 DNA reads TGTGCCAGCATCAATCCGGGACAACGCGACGAGCAGTACTTC. Translation gives CASINPGQRDEQYF. Variable domain in full (rest from reference TRBV5-8 and TRBJ2-7): EAGVTQSPTHLIKTRGQQATLRCSPISGHTSVYWYQQALGLGLQFLLWYDEGEERNRGNFPPRFSGRQFPNYSSELNVNALELEDSALYLCASINPGQRDEQYFGPGTRLTVT.

This clone showed up just once. The chain links TRBV19 to TRBJ1-1; TRBD1 might be the D (5 bases). The CDR3 loop spans 17 amino acids. Trimming shortened V by 6 bases and J by 6 bases, and 26 bases separated the two germline ends. CDR1 is LNHDA, CDR2 SQIVND, per germline (reference sequence). The CDR3 here is CASSQEQGRRRAPEAFF. CDR3 in DNA: TGTGCCAGTAGCCAGGAACAAGGACGGCGCAGGGCCCCTGAAGCTTTCTTT.

V and J are TRBV5-1 and TRBJ1-1; D uncertain. The CDR3 consists of 14 residues. Germline assignment: CDR1 SGHRS and CDR2 YFSETQ. Trimming shortened V by 0 bases and J by 0 bases, and 6 bases separated the two germline ends. CDR3 DNA sequence: TGCGCCAGCAGCTTGGGCGACCTGAACACTGAAGCTTTCTTT. Translation gives CASSLGDLNTEAFF. The variable domain in full, completed from reference TRBV5-1 and TRBJ1-1, reads KAGVTQTPRYLIKTRGQQVTLSCSPISGHRSVSWYQQTPGQGLQFLFEYFSETQRNKGNFPGRFSGRQFSNSRSEMNVSTLELGDSALYLCASSLGDLNTEAFFGQGTRLTVV.

The V gene is TRBV9, the J gene TRBJ1-2; D not resolved. Germline V gene data show CDR1 as SGDLS and CDR2 as YYNGEE. The CDR3 covers 15 residues. The V gene lost 3 bases and the J gene lost 4 bases, with 16 bases spanning the gap. CDR3 protein: CASSATGPGGYGYTF. CDR3 bases: TGTGCCAGCAGCGCCACGGGCCCGGGAGGCTATGGCTACACCTTC.

V and J are TRBV5-5 and TRBJ2-5; weak D call: TRBD1 (5 bases). The germline CDR1 and CDR2 sequences are SGHKS and YYEKEE (reference sequence). This CDR3 comprises 16 residues. V dropped 0 bases and J dropped 2 bases, with 14 bases sitting between them. CDR3 in DNA: TGTGCCAGCAGCTTGGGGCCCCTTGCAGGGCAAGAGACCCAGTACTTC. It is translated as CASSLGPLAGQETQYF.

The J gene is TRBJ2-7, the V gene TRBV19; 9 bases line up with TRBD1. CDR1 is LNHDA and CDR2 is SQIVND in the germline V gene (reference sequence). V trimming: 6 bases; J trimming: 2 bases; junction bases outside the gene matches: 8. This CDR3 has 15 amino acids. In nucleotides, the CDR3 is TGTGCCAGTAGCCCCGGGACAGGGCATCCCTACGAGCAGTACTTC. This encodes CASSPGTGHPYEQYF.